These T cell receptor beta chains were read from a single sample in a study of cytomegalovirus exposure and HLA in healthy donors. Only in-frame clones appear in the TCRdb table, and some are missing; sequencing was by immunoSEQ multiplex PCR. The profile shows more than 150,000 clones, less than 90% of them singletons. Input material: PBMCs. These receptors were taken from a girl in the first two years of life in good health and CMV-seronegative. Both conserved end residues are part of each CDR3. Fields, in order: V gene, D gene, clone size, J gene, CDR3 DNA, CDR3 protein. D genes are given only for firm matches. Part of the rows lack a size; the others show once, few, many or a class for expanded clones.

v_call: TRBV30
d_call: TRBD2
clone_size: few
j_call: TRBJ2-5
cdr3_nt: TGTGCCTGGAGTCAAGGACTAGGCCAAGAGACCCAGTACTTC
cdr3_aa: CAWSQGLGQETQYF

v_call: TRBV15
d_call: TRBD1
clone_size: NA
j_call: TRBJ2-1
cdr3_nt: TGTGCCACCAGCAGATCCGGGACAGGGAAATTGGTGAAGCAGTTCTTC
cdr3_aa: CATSRSGTGKLVKQFF

v_call: TRBV14
d_call: TRBD2
clone_size: NA
j_call: TRBJ2-1
cdr3_nt: TGTGCCAGCAGCCAAGATCTGAGCGGGAGGGCCAATGAGCAGTTCTTC
cdr3_aa: CASSQDLSGRANEQFF

v_call: TRBV6-5
d_call: TRBD1
clone_size: NA
j_call: TRBJ1-2
cdr3_nt: TGTGCCAGCAGTTCACCCCGGGACAGGGGCTATGGCTACACCTTC
cdr3_aa: CASSSPRDRGYGYTF

v_call: TRBV5-1
d_call: TRBD1
clone_size: NA
j_call: TRBJ1-5
cdr3_nt: TGCGCCAGCAGCTGGACAGGGGGCGTAAATCAGCCCCAGCATTTT
cdr3_aa: CASSWTGGVNQPQHF

v_call: TRBV4-2
d_call: TRBD1
clone_size: NA
j_call: TRBJ2-1
cdr3_nt: TGTGCCAGCAGCCAAGAGGACAGGGTTGATGAGCAGTTCTTC
cdr3_aa: CASSQEDRVDEQFF

v_call: TRBV5-1
d_call: NA
clone_size: NA
j_call: TRBJ2-7
cdr3_nt: TGCGCCAGCAGCTTGGTTCGTCAGGGGGGCTACGAGCAGTACTTC
cdr3_aa: CASSLVRQGGYEQYF

v_call: TRBV27
d_call: NA
clone_size: once
j_call: TRBJ2-7
cdr3_nt: TGTGCCAGCAGCCTGGGACCTGGAGGGTCCTACGAGCAGTACTTC
cdr3_aa: CASSLGPGGSYEQYF

v_call: TRBV30
d_call: TRBD2
clone_size: NA
j_call: TRBJ2-3
cdr3_nt: TGTGCCTGGAGCGGACTAGCGGGAGGCACAGATACGCAGTATTTT
cdr3_aa: CAWSGLAGGTDTQYF

v_call: TRBV9
d_call: TRBD2
clone_size: once
j_call: TRBJ2-7
cdr3_nt: TGTGCCAGCAGCCCGTGGACTAGCCACTACGAGCAGTACTTC
cdr3_aa: CASSPWTSHYEQYF

v_call: TRBV2
d_call: NA
clone_size: NA
j_call: TRBJ1-2
cdr3_nt: TGTGCCAGCAGTTCCAACTTACGGTGGTATGGCTACACCTTC
cdr3_aa: CASSSNLRWYGYTF

v_call: TRBV7-6
d_call: TRBD2
clone_size: NA
j_call: TRBJ2-5
cdr3_nt: TGTGCCAGCAGCTTAGATCGGGGTAGCGGGAGGAAAGAGACCCAGTACTTC
cdr3_aa: CASSLDRGSGRKETQYF

v_call: TRBV9
d_call: TRBD2
clone_size: NA
j_call: TRBJ2-5
cdr3_nt: TGTGCCAGCAGCGTAGATAGGACTAGTATAGAGACCCAGTACTTC
cdr3_aa: CASSVDRTSIETQYF

v_call: TRBV30
d_call: TRBD2
clone_size: NA
j_call: TRBJ2-3
cdr3_nt: TGTGCCTGGAGTGTAACTCTAGCGGGCACAGATACGCAGTATTTT
cdr3_aa: CAWSVTLAGTDTQYF

v_call: TRBV7-6
d_call: TRBD1
clone_size: NA
j_call: TRBJ2-1
cdr3_nt: TGTGCCAGCAGCGTAGGGTGGGGAACGACAGGGTGGATGAATGAGCAGTTCTTC
cdr3_aa: CASSVGWGTTGWMNEQFF

v_call: TRBV7-2
d_call: NA
clone_size: NA
j_call: TRBJ2-7
cdr3_nt: TGTGCCAGCAGCATGACAGTGTATGAGCAGTACTTC
cdr3_aa: CASSMTVYEQYF

v_call: TRBV7-6
d_call: TRBD2
clone_size: NA
j_call: TRBJ2-2
cdr3_nt: TGTGCCAGCAGCCCGGGACTACTAACCAACACCGGGGAGCTGTTTTTT
cdr3_aa: CASSPGLLTNTGELFF

v_call: TRBV6-6
d_call: TRBD1
clone_size: NA
j_call: TRBJ2-7
cdr3_nt: TGTGCCAGCAGTTACTACGGGACAGATGCCTACGAGCAGTACTTC
cdr3_aa: CASSYYGTDAYEQYF

v_call: TRBV19
d_call: TRBD2
clone_size: once
j_call: TRBJ2-7
cdr3_nt: TGTGCCAGTAGTTTGACCAGCGGGGGGAGTTTTTACGAGCAGTACTTC
cdr3_aa: CASSLTSGGSFYEQYF

v_call: TRBV19
d_call: TRBD1
clone_size: NA
j_call: TRBJ2-7
cdr3_nt: TGTGCCAGTAGTACGACAGGGAAATCCTACGAGCAGTACTTC
cdr3_aa: CASSTTGKSYEQYF

v_call: TRBV7-3
d_call: TRBD2
clone_size: NA
j_call: TRBJ2-3
cdr3_nt: TGTGCCAGCAGCTTGCAGCGGGGGCCGAATAGCGGGAGCACAGATACGCAGTATTTT
cdr3_aa: CASSLQRGPNSGSTDTQYF

v_call: TRBV4-3
d_call: TRBD2
clone_size: NA
j_call: TRBJ2-7
cdr3_nt: TGCGCCAGCAGCCAAAGCTCCGGGACTAGGAGCGAGCAGTACTTC
cdr3_aa: CASSQSSGTRSEQYF

v_call: TRBV4-1
d_call: NA
clone_size: NA
j_call: TRBJ1-2
cdr3_nt: TGCGCCAGCAGCCAACAGACAGATAACTATGGCTACACCTTC
cdr3_aa: CASSQQTDNYGYTF

v_call: TRBV2
d_call: NA
clone_size: NA
j_call: TRBJ2-3
cdr3_nt: TGTGCCAGCAATGGGGGCCGAGGGGATACGCAGTATTTT
cdr3_aa: CASNGGRGDTQYF

v_call: TRBV19
d_call: NA
clone_size: NA
j_call: TRBJ1-5
cdr3_nt: TGTGCCAGTAGCCGCGAACAGGGTTTTTTGTCTCAGCCCCAGCATTTT
cdr3_aa: CASSREQGFLSQPQHF

v_call: TRBV5-4
d_call: TRBD2
clone_size: NA
j_call: TRBJ2-1
cdr3_nt: TGTGCCAGCAGCACGGGACTAGCCAATGAGCAGTTCTTC
cdr3_aa: CASSTGLANEQFF

v_call: TRBV30
d_call: NA
clone_size: NA
j_call: TRBJ2-5
cdr3_nt: TGTGCCTGGAGTGTTGGCAGGGTGGTGGAGACCCAGTACTTC
cdr3_aa: CAWSVGRVVETQYF

v_call: TRBV13
d_call: NA
clone_size: NA
j_call: TRBJ2-7
cdr3_nt: TGTGCCAGCAGCTTAAGGGGTATCGACGAGCAGTACTTC
cdr3_aa: CASSLRGIDEQYF

v_call: TRBV10-3
d_call: TRBD1
clone_size: NA
j_call: TRBJ1-1
cdr3_nt: TGTGCCATCAACCCGACCGGGACAGGGGTCTCGAACACTGAAGCTTTCTTT
cdr3_aa: CAINPTGTGVSNTEAFF

v_call: TRBV29-1
d_call: NA
clone_size: NA
j_call: TRBJ2-7
cdr3_nt: TGCAGCGTTGAGGCGGAACGCTCCTACGAGCAGTACTTC
cdr3_aa: CSVEAERSYEQYF

v_call: TRBV4-1
d_call: NA
clone_size: NA
j_call: TRBJ2-1
cdr3_nt: TGCGCCAGCAGCGGCCAGGACAGCTATATTCACAATGAGCAGTTCTTC
cdr3_aa: CASSGQDSYIHNEQFF

v_call: TRBV29-1
d_call: TRBD2
clone_size: NA
j_call: TRBJ2-3
cdr3_nt: TGCAGCGTTGTCCCCAGCGGGGGGGCCACAGATACGCAGTATTTT
cdr3_aa: CSVVPSGGATDTQYF

v_call: TRBV5-1
d_call: NA
clone_size: NA
j_call: TRBJ2-6
cdr3_nt: TGCGCCAGCAGCTTGGGACCGGGTTTCCGTTCTGGGGCCAACGTCCTGACTTTC
cdr3_aa: CASSLGPGFRSGANVLTF

v_call: TRBV21-1
d_call: NA
clone_size: NA
j_call: TRBJ2-2
cdr3_nt: TGTGCCAGCAGCAAAGAGGAGGGGATGGGGAGCCCCACCGGGGAGCTGTTTTTT
cdr3_aa: CASSKEEGMGSPTGELFF

v_call: TRBV5-5
d_call: NA
clone_size: once
j_call: TRBJ1-1
cdr3_nt: TGTGCCAGCAGCTTAGCGGACAGTACTGAAGCTTTCTTT
cdr3_aa: CASSLADSTEAFF

v_call: TRBV7-6
d_call: NA
clone_size: NA
j_call: TRBJ1-3
cdr3_nt: TGTGCCAGCAGCTTAGGGACAGCTGGAAACACCATATATTTT
cdr3_aa: CASSLGTAGNTIYF

v_call: TRBV9
d_call: TRBD1
clone_size: NA
j_call: TRBJ1-2
cdr3_nt: TGTGCCAGCAGCGTAGCTTCGACAGGGGGACATAAATCATCTGGCTACACCTTC
cdr3_aa: CASSVASTGGHKSSGYTF

v_call: TRBV4-1
d_call: NA
clone_size: NA
j_call: TRBJ1-1
cdr3_nt: TGCGCCAGCAGCCTCGAGGTCCGGGAAAACACTGAAGCTTTCTTT
cdr3_aa: CASSLEVRENTEAFF

v_call: TRBV27
d_call: NA
clone_size: NA
j_call: TRBJ2-1
cdr3_nt: TGTGCCAGCAGGGGAGCCGATACCTACAATGAGCAGTTCTTC
cdr3_aa: CASRGADTYNEQFF

v_call: TRBV7-2
d_call: NA
clone_size: once
j_call: TRBJ2-1
cdr3_nt: TGTGCCAGCAGCTTTACTAGCTCGCGTAATGAGCAGTTCTTC
cdr3_aa: CASSFTSSRNEQFF

v_call: TRBV5-1
d_call: NA
clone_size: NA
j_call: TRBJ1-4
cdr3_nt: TGCGCCAGCAGCCTAGGACAGAATGAAAAACTGTTTTTT
cdr3_aa: CASSLGQNEKLFF

v_call: TRBV11-2
d_call: NA
clone_size: NA
j_call: TRBJ2-7
cdr3_nt: TGTGCCAGCAGCTTAGCCCCCGAGGGCAGAGCCTACGAGCAGTACTTC
cdr3_aa: CASSLAPEGRAYEQYF

v_call: TRBV7-9
d_call: NA
clone_size: once
j_call: TRBJ2-5
cdr3_nt: TGTGCCAGCGGTCCAAGGGGGGGAATAGAGGAGACCCAGTACTTC
cdr3_aa: CASGPRGGIEETQYF

v_call: TRBV5-8
d_call: NA
clone_size: NA
j_call: TRBJ2-7
cdr3_nt: TGTGCCAGCAGCTTTAGGGGACAAATCTACGAGCAGTACTTC
cdr3_aa: CASSFRGQIYEQYF

v_call: TRBV7-2
d_call: NA
clone_size: NA
j_call: TRBJ1-1
cdr3_nt: TGTGCCAGCAGCTTCTCCGGGAACACTGAAGCTTTCTTT
cdr3_aa: CASSFSGNTEAFF

v_call: TRBV15
d_call: NA
clone_size: NA
j_call: TRBJ2-1
cdr3_nt: TGTGCCACCTCGACTAGTTACAATGAGCAGTTCTTC
cdr3_aa: CATSTSYNEQFF

v_call: TRBV2
d_call: NA
clone_size: NA
j_call: TRBJ1-2
cdr3_nt: TGTGCCAGCAGGGGAAAAAGAACAGGGTCTCTCACCTTC
cdr3_aa: CASRGKRTGSLTF

v_call: TRBV6-1
d_call: TRBD1
clone_size: NA
j_call: TRBJ1-2
cdr3_nt: TGTGCCAGCGTGACAGGGCGAGATGGCTACACCTTC
cdr3_aa: CASVTGRDGYTF